This entry concerns a single TCR beta chain. These data come from a study of blood T cell repertoires in COVID-19. On the study more broadly: Samples of COVID-19 (acute and convalescent) were obtained from the United States, Italy and Spain.

Trimming shortened V by 3 bases and J by 8 bases, and 16 bases separated the two germline ends. Germline assignment: CDR1 SGHTA and CDR2 FQGNSA. The CDR3 sequence is 14 residues long. TCRdb's copy holds only in-frame clones and misses some; the assay was immunoSEQ multiplex PCR. The top ten hold roughly 13% of the sample, which has tens of thousands of clones, roughly four fifths seen once. Sequenced sample: peripheral blood. This rearrangement joins TRBV7-2 to TRBJ1-2; D is undetermined. The source of this sequence is a man between 45 and 60 years old with COVID-19, enrolled during active disease. The CDR3 DNA follows: TGTGCCAGCAGCTTGAGGGATAACCCTGGGGGCTACACCTTC. Amino acids: CASSLRDNPGGYTF.